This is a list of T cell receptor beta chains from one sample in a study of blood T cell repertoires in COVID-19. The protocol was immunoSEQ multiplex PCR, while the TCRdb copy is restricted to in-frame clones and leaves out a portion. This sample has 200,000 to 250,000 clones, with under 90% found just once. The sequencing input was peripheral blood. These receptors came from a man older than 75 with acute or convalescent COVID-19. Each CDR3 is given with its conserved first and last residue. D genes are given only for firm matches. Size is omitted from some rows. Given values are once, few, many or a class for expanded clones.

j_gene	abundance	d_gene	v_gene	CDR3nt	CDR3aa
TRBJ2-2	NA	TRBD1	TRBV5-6	TGTGCCAGCAGCAAGGACAGGGGGCGAGACACCGGGGAGCTGTTTTTT	CASSKDRGRDTGELFF
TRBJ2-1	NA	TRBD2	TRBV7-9	TGTGCCAGCAGCTACCCTAGCGGGAGCCCCAATGAGCAGTTCTTC	CASSYPSGSPNEQFF
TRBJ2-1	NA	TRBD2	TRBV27	TGTGCCACCACTCCACCGGGACTAGCCCCCAATGAGCAGTTCTTC	CATTPPGLAPNEQFF
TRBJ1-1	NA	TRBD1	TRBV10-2	TGCGCCAGCAGGACAGGGATGAACACTGAAGCTTTCTTT	CASRTGMNTEAFF
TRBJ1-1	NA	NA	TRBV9	TGTGCCAGCAGCGTAGACAGATCCACTGAAGCTTTCTTT	CASSVDRSTEAFF
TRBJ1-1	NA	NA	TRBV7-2	TGTGCCAGCAGCCCCTTCGTCGGGGAAGCTTTCTTT	CASSPFVGEAFF
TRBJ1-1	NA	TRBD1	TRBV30	TGTGCCTGGAGTGTACCGGACAGGAGGAACACTGAAGCTTTCTTT	CAWSVPDRRNTEAFF
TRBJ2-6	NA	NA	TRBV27	TGTGCCATCAAGAGCTCTGGGGCCAACGTCCTGACTTTC	CAIKSSGANVLTF
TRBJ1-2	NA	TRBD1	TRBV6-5	TGTGCCAGCAGAACTTCCGGGACAGGGGGAGATGGCTACACCTTC	CASRTSGTGGDGYTF
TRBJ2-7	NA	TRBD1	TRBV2	TGTGCCAGTTCCGGGACAGGGGGCTTTAATTACGAGCAGTACTTC	CASSGTGGFNYEQYF
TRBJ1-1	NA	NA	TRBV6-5	TGTGCCAGCAGTCTAGGCGGTCCTCGGCCTGAAGCTTTCTTT	CASSLGGPRPEAFF
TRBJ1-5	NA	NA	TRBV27	TGTGCCAGCGGCGACACCGGACAGCCCCAGCATTTT	CASGDTGQPQHF
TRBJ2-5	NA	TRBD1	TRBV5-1	TGCGCCAGCAGCTTGGGCCTCACGACAGGGATGGGAAAGACCCAGTACTTC	CASSLGLTTGMGKTQYF
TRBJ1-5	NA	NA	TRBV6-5	TGTGCCAGCGGGGAGGGAACGGTGTCGGTTCAGCCCCAGCATTTT	CASGEGTVSVQPQHF
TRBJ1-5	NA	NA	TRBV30	TGTGCCTGGAGCGAGGCCTCCGTAGACCAGCCCCAGCATTTT	CAWSEASVDQPQHF
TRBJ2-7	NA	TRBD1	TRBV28	TGTGCCAGCAGTTCCCCGGACAGGGGCAACCACGAGCAGTACTTC	CASSSPDRGNHEQYF
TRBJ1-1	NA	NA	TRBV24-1	TGTGCCACCAGTGATTTAAGGAGATACAGGGAAGTTGGGAACACTGAAGCTTTCTTT	CATSDLRRYREVGNTEAFF
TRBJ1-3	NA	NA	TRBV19	TGTGCCAGTATCTCCGTTGGAGTCTCTGGAAACACCATATATTTT	CASISVGVSGNTIYF
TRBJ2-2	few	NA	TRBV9	TGTGCCAGCAGCGTGTCCATGAACACCGGGGAGCTGTTTTTT	CASSVSMNTGELFF
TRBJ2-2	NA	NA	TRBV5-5	TGTGCCAGCAGCTTTGGGACAACCAACACCGGGGAGCTGTTTTTT	CASSFGTTNTGELFF
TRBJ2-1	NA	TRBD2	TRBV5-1	TGCGCCAGCAGCAGAATCGTAGCGGGAGGGTTGCATGAGCAGTTCTTC	CASSRIVAGGLHEQFF
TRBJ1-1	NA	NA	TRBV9	TGTGCCAGCAGCCCCCGCCCCGGGACTGAAGCTTTCTTT	CASSPRPGTEAFF